Shown below are 26 T cell receptor beta chains from a single sample sequenced in a study of beta chain features in type 1 diabetes. Points from the study as a whole: Moderately but significantly shorter TCRB CDR3s were found in Type 1 diabetes patients in all four CD4+ subsets.

Sequenced material consisted of expressed TCRB transcripts (all of the isolated RNA was reverse transcribed). Libraries were prepared by immunoSEQ multiplex PCR; TCRdb keeps only in-frame clonotypes and omits some of them. The sample holds 200,000 to 250,000 clones, roughly 14% seen once. These TCRs' antigens remain unknown. Sequenced material: naive CD4+ T cells from blood. These receptors originate from a man younger than 40 with type 1 diabetes.

The chain links TRBV6-5 to TRBJ2-1, with D perhaps matching TRBD1 (5 bases). CDR3 length: 11 residues. Germline-derived CDR1 and CDR2 are MNHEY and SVGAGI. Trimming took 7 bases from V and 9 from J, leaving 10 bases between them. For the CDR3, the DNA is TGTGCCAGCACAAGGGGCAGTGAGCAGTTCTTC. Translating it yields CASTRGSEQFF.

This chain links TRBV5-4 with TRBJ2-5, with 9 bases that match TRBD2. The CDR3 covers 15 residues. Looked up from germline, CDR1 is SGHNT and CDR2 is YYREEE (reference sequence). The ends lost 1 base at V and 2 bases at J; junction bases unmatched: 3. The CDR3 coding sequence is TGTGCCAGCAGCTTGACTAGCGGGTCGCAAGAGACCCAGTACTTC. The encoded protein is CASSLTSGSQETQYF.

As to this clone: Other DNA sequences in the sample encode the same CDR3. The J gene is TRBJ2-7, the V gene TRBV4-1; 15 bases are shared with TRBD2. Germline V gene sequence: CDR1 MGHRA, CDR2 YSYEKL. The junction had 0 bases not matched to a gene; V was cut back by 3 bases and J by 3 bases. This CDR3 comprises 15 residues. The DNA for the CDR3 is TGCGCCAGCAGCCAGGGACTAGCGGGAGGCTACGAGCAGTACTTC. It yields the protein CASSQGLAGGYEQYF.

The gene calls are TRBV5-4 and TRBJ2-1; 7 nucleotides line up with TRBD1. Germline CDR1 is SGHNT and CDR2 is YYREEE (reference sequence). The CDR3 contains 15 residues. V lost 0 bases, J lost 5 bases, and 5 bases stayed unmatched. CDR3 nucleotides: TGTGCCAGCAGCTTGGATGGGACAGTACACAATGAGCAGTTCTTC. This sequence encodes CASSLDGTVHNEQFF.

This chain links TRBV5-1 with TRBJ2-7; a weak D match, TRBD1 (5 bases). This CDR3 has 15 residues. The germline V and J ends were trimmed by 0 bases and 0 bases, with 10 bases remaining between them. From germline, CDR1 is SGHRS and CDR2 YFSETQ. Here the CDR3 DNA reads TGCGCCAGCAGCTTGGAAGGGGATTACTCCTACGAGCAGTACTTC. This translates into CASSLEGDYSYEQYF.

The chain recombines TRBV7-2 with TRBJ2-2; weak D call: TRBD1 (5 bases). The CDR3 totals 17 residues. CDR1 SGHTA and CDR2 FQGNSA come from the germline V gene. The V end was cut by 0 bases, the J end by 0 bases, with 11 bases between. The CDR3 loop is CASSLARPRANTGELFF. CDR3 sequence (DNA): TGTGCCAGCAGCTTAGCGCGGCCCAGGGCGAACACCGGGGAGCTGTTTTTT.

The table lists this clone with a few counts. The chain uses TRBV11-2 and TRBJ2-4, with D unresolved. With 1 base removed from V and 12 bases from J, the gap between germline ends came to 13 bases. This CDR3 comprises 13 residues. Germline CDR1 is SGHAT and CDR2 is FQNNGV. CDR3 coding DNA: TGTGCCAGCAGCTTAGGGGCCACGCCCTATCAGTACTTC. As protein: CASSLGATPYQYF.

This clone was seen a handful of times. The rearrangement uses TRBV18 and TRBJ1-1, with D possibly matching TRBD1 (5 bases). The germline CDR1 and CDR2 sequences are KGHSH and LQKENI. V lost 3 bases, J lost 0 bases, and 8 bases lay in between. This CDR3 contains 14 residues. The CDR3: CASSPPTVNTEAFF. CDR3 in DNA: TGTGCCAGCTCACCTCCGACAGTGAACACTGAAGCTTTCTTT.

The rearrangement joins TRBV7-2 to TRBJ2-7; 15 positions match TRBD2. The CDR3 spans 16 residues. The junction had 4 bases not matched to a gene; V was cut back by 4 bases and J by 3 bases. CDR1 is SGHTA, CDR2 FQGNSA, per germline. The CDR3 nucleotides are TGTGCCAGCAGCTCAGGGACTAGCGGGAGGTACTACGAGCAGTACTTC. Its translation: CASSSGTSGRYYEQYF.

The chain carries TRBV5-4 and TRBJ2-4, with D perhaps TRBD2 (5 bases). Germline V lookup: CDR1 SGHNT, CDR2 YYREEE (reference sequence). Deletions cut 1 base from V and 8 bases from J, with 16 bases between. There are 15 residues in the CDR3. In DNA, the CDR3 is TGTGCCAGCAGCTTGCCTAGCTCCTATGGGGACATTCAGTACTTC. Protein sequence: CASSLPSSYGDIQYF.

This clone has only a few counts. This chain connects TRBV6-6 to TRBJ2-1; 11 bases agree with TRBD2. The CDR3 has 10 amino acids. J gave up 15 bases and V 10 bases, and 5 bases lay outside the gene matches. Germline assignment: CDR1 MNHNY and CDR2 SVGAGI (reference sequence). The CDR3 DNA reads as TGTGCCACCGTAGCGGGGGGGATGTTCTTC. It encodes CATVAGGMFF.

The chain uses TRBV30 and TRBJ2-6; 8 bases fit TRBD1. The CDR3 is 16 amino acids. Unmatched junction bases numbered 6, after V lost 3 bases and J lost 2 bases. Germline CDR1 and CDR2: GTSNPN and SVGIG (reference sequence). The CDR3 nucleotides read TGTGCCTGGAGCGGACAGGGAGACGCTGGGGCCAACGTCCTGACTTTC. As protein: CAWSGQGDAGANVLTF.

V gene TRBV18 combines with J gene TRBJ1-1; D remains ambiguous. Germline V gene lookup returns CDR1 KGHSH and CDR2 LQKENI. The CDR3 runs to 12 residues. Trimming stripped 0 bases from V and 6 bases from J, with 5 bases between. Here the CDR3 reads CASSPPSAEAFF. The CDR3 coding sequence is TGTGCCAGCTCACCACCGTCGGCTGAAGCTTTCTTT.

This clone was seen a few times. The chain employs TRBV5-4 and TRBJ2-1; a possible D gene is TRBD1 (5 bases). The CDR3 loop spans 14 amino acids. The V and J ends lost 4 bases and 9 bases respectively, with 17 bases between them. CDR1 and CDR2 (germline): SGHNT, YYREEE (reference sequence). CDR3 residues: CASSRQGTFGEQFF. CDR3 in DNA: TGTGCCAGCAGCCGCCAGGGTACATTCGGTGAGCAGTTCTTC.

This clone was seen a few times. The V gene is TRBV5-1, the J gene TRBJ1-1, with 7 bases that match TRBD1. The V segment lost 5 bases and the J segment 5 bases; nucleotides outside the gene matches: 6. Germline V lookup: CDR1 SGHRS, CDR2 YFSETQ. The CDR3 is 13 amino acids. This CDR3 reads CASRAQGRTEAFF. The CDR3 DNA reads as TGCGCCAGCAGAGCACAGGGGAGAACTGAAGCTTTCTTT.

This clone was counted only a few times. CDR3 DNA: TGTGCCAGTAGTCGGACCGGGACAGGACATTACAATGAGCAGTTCTTC. Protein sequence: CASSRTGTGHYNEQFF. V usage is TRBV19 and J usage is TRBJ2-1; 8 bases are shared with TRBD1. Trimming took 5 bases from V and 4 from J; bases not matched to a gene: 10. The CDR3 has 16 amino acids. Germline V lookup: CDR1 LNHDA, CDR2 SQIVND (reference sequence).

The chain recombines TRBV30 with TRBJ1-5; 7 bases agree with TRBD1. The V and J ends lost 1 base and 6 bases, in that order; junction bases with no gene match: 3. Germline CDR1 reads GTSNPN; CDR2 reads SVGIG (reference sequence). The CDR3 spans 13 residues. The CDR3 bases are TGTGCCTGGAGTGAAGGGGGCGGTCAGCCCCAGCATTTT. Translating gives CAWSEGGGQPQHF.

This clone came up a few times. The CDR3 bases are TGTGCCAGCAGCGTTGAAGCGGGGGGGGAGATGGAGCAGTTCTTC. Amino acid sequence: CASSVEAGGEMEQFF. The J gene is TRBJ2-1, the V gene TRBV9; 10 bases match TRBD2. CDR3 size: 15 residues. Germline V gene data show CDR1 as SGDLS and CDR2 as YYNGEE. The V and J ends lost 2 bases and 10 bases, in that order; junction bases with no gene match: 9.

The V call is TRBV6-1, the J call TRBJ2-7, with TRBD2 matching over 9 bases. The CDR3 consists of 14 residues. Germline V gives CDR1 MNHNS, CDR2 SASEGT. V lost 7 bases, J lost 5 bases, and 9 bases stayed unmatched. CDR3: CASTLAGPPDEQYF. The CDR3 coding sequence is TGTGCCAGCACCCTAGCGGGGCCCCCTGACGAGCAGTACTTC.

As concerns this clone: The sample holds other DNA sequences that translate to the same CDR3. The rearrangement links TRBV18 to TRBJ1-2; tentatively, D is TRBD1 (5 bases). Trimming left V 2 bases short and J 2 bases short, with 6 bases between. CDR3 length: 13 amino acids. Germline CDR1 reads KGHSH; CDR2 reads LQKENI. The CDR3: CASSPDRNYGYTF. The CDR3 coding sequence is TGTGCCAGCTCACCAGACAGAAACTATGGCTACACCTTC.

This clone has a handful of counts. The chain recombines TRBV10-3 with TRBJ2-7, with 9 bases fitting TRBD1. Germline loops: CDR1 ENHRY, CDR2 SYGVKD. The CDR3 loop spans 14 amino acids. Trimming took 5 bases from V and 2 from J; bases not matched to a gene: 4. CDR3 in amino acids: CAISPGQGTYEQYF. The CDR3 DNA follows: TGTGCCATCAGTCCGGGACAGGGTACCTACGAGCAGTACTTC.

The V and J genes are TRBV6-5 and TRBJ2-7, with 9 bases matching TRBD1. From germline, CDR1 is MNHEY and CDR2 SVGAGI. This CDR3 is 14 amino acids long. J gave up 4 bases and V 6 bases, and 7 bases lay outside the gene matches. CDR3 sequence: CASRSGQGGYEQYF. CDR3 DNA: TGTGCCAGCAGATCGGGACAGGGTGGGTACGAGCAGTACTTC.

J is TRBJ2-5 and V is TRBV10-2, with D tentatively TRBD1 (5 bases). Trimming removed 7 bases at V and 2 bases at J, with 14 bases between. CDR1 and CDR2 from the germline V gene are WSHSY and SAAADI. The CDR3 covers 14 residues. CDR3 nucleotide sequence: TGCGCCAGCACCCCCGGACATCTGCAAGAGACCCAGTACTTC. It is translated as CASTPGHLQETQYF.

The chain employs TRBV19 and TRBJ2-1; D not resolved. This CDR3 region has 13 residues. Trimming left V 1 base short and J 4 bases short, with 5 bases between. CDR1 is LNHDA and CDR2 is SQIVND in the germline V gene (reference sequence). The CDR3 sequence is CASSIAEYNEQFF. The CDR3 DNA sequence: TGTGCCAGTAGTATAGCCGAGTACAATGAGCAGTTCTTC.

In its sample, this clone was seen a few times. The V call is TRBV11-3, the J call TRBJ2-7; D may be TRBD2 (6 bases). The germline V and J ends were trimmed by 0 bases and 3 bases, with 15 bases remaining between them. Germline V gives CDR1 SGHNT, CDR2 YENEEA. This CDR3 region has 16 residues. This chain's CDR3 is CASSLEGGAGSYEQYF. The DNA for the CDR3 is TGTGCCAGCAGCTTAGAAGGAGGGGCGGGTAGCTACGAGCAGTACTTC.

This clone was counted only a few times. The chain couples TRBV6-1 to TRBJ1-2, with D hard to call. This CDR3 spans 15 amino acids. V lost 0 bases to trimming and J lost 4 bases, with 12 bases between them. Germline lookup yields CDR1 MNHNS and CDR2 SASEGT. In nucleotides, the CDR3 is TGTGCCAGCAGTGAAGCTGGTAGCGGGAGCTATGGCTACACCTTC. This translates into CASSEAGSGSYGYTF.